This entry is about one T cell receptor (beta chain). Original processing methods: Estimation of nucleated cell counts relied on the amplification of reference gene primers. Some clones are missing from TCRdb's copy, which holds only in-frame ones; the method was immunoSEQ multiplex PCR. D and trimming were read from the DNA, whereas the V and J calls and clone size are those reported in that table. The sample shows 100,000 to 150,000 clones, about 80% of them seen only once. The data were obtained in a study of blood T cell repertoires in COVID-19. In the study overall: Samples came from the United States, Italy and Spain, spanning acute and convalescent COVID-19.

Germline lookup yields CDR1 LGHDT and CDR2 YNNKEL (reference sequence). This CDR3 has 13 amino acids. Between the trimmed V and J ends, which lost 1 base and 8 bases, there was a span of 11 bases. Source material: peripheral blood. The rearrangement links TRBV3-1 (or the pseudogene TRBV3-2) to TRBJ1-2, with D unclear. The receptor was derived from a man between 60 and 75 years old with acute or convalescent COVID-19. The CDR3 is CASSQGFRQGYTF. In DNA, the CDR3 is TGTGCCAGCAGCCAAGGGTTCCGTCAGGGCTACACCTTC.